Following are 3 T cell receptor beta chains from one sample sequenced in a study of human T cells and chemical hapten exposure. TCRdb independently ran MiXCR on the RACE reads; one entry per CDR3 protein. The table lists about 82,000 distinct CDR3 sequences, roughly 10% of them singletons. Time point indicated: patch test 2, 6 weeks after DPC sensitization. The treatment is: therapeutic diphenylcyclopropenone sensitization with weekly scalp DPC. Here the sequenced sample was whole blood, taken in connection with sensitization to the hapten diphenylcyclopropenone (DPC). The receptors derive from a woman in her fifties or sixties with alopecia areata. Some clones in this sample may be carry-over from other donors' samples.

This clonotype was seen a handful of times. The V call is TRBV7-9, the J call TRBJ1-4; no reliable D call. The CDR3 spans 16 residues. V was cut by 4 bases and J by 7 bases, with 19 bases left in between. Per germline, CDR1 SEHNR and CDR2 FQNEAQ (reference sequence). DNA for the CDR3: TGTGCCAGCAGCTGGCAGCCGGAAATAAATTCTGAAAAACTGTTTTTT. This codes for CASSWQPEINSEKLFF.

This chain joins TRBV2 and TRBJ2-3, with D maybe TRBD1 (6 bases). CDR1 is SNHLY, CDR2 FYNNEI, per germline. This CDR3 has 14 amino acids. The V and J ends lost 11 bases and 3 bases respectively, with 18 bases between them. The CDR3 sequence is CAGQQGPITDTQYF. CDR3 in DNA: TGTGCCGGCCAACAGGGCCCGATTACAGATACGCAGTATTTT.

The rearrangement links TRBV4-1 to TRBJ2-1; possibly TRBD2 for D (6 bases). Looked up from germline, CDR1 is MGHRA and CDR2 is YSYEKL. The length of the CDR3 is 16 residues. The V end lost 0 bases, the J end lost 7 bases, and 16 bases lay between the germline ends. DNA for the CDR3: TGCGCCAGCAGCCAAGATCCCCGGGAGTCATGGAATGAGCAGTTCTTC. Residues: CASSQDPRESWNEQFF.